One sample yielded the 18 T cell receptor beta chains listed below, sequenced in a study of T cells in localized non-small cell lung cancer. Generated by immunoSEQ multiplex PCR, the TCRdb table keeps only in-frame clones and is missing some. Here the sample spans about 35,000 clones, around 93% being singletons. Sequencing was performed on peripheral blood mononuclear cells, taken before any cancer treatment. The receptor source for this set is a female donor older than 55 with stage II lung adenocarcinoma.

This chain uses TRBV5-4 with TRBJ2-5; 8 nucleotides agree with TRBD2. The CDR3 consists of 16 residues. Germline CDR1 is SGHNT and CDR2 is YYREEE (reference sequence). The V and J ends lost 4 bases and 2 bases, in that order; junction bases with no gene match: 10. Here the CDR3 DNA reads TGTGCCAGCAGCCCCTATGGAGCGGGGGTACAAGAGACCCAGTACTTC. This gives the protein CASSPYGAGVQETQYF.

This sequence joins TRBV18 and TRBJ2-1; D might be TRBD1 (6 bases). The V gene lost 4 bases and the J gene lost 3 bases, with 16 bases spanning the gap. CDR1 and CDR2 from the germline V gene are KGHSH and LQKENI. CDR3 size: 16 residues. CDR3 nucleotides: TGTGCCAGCTCACTCGGGGCGCAGGGGTACTACAATGAGCAGTTCTTC. Protein sequence: CASSLGAQGYYNEQFF.

The chain combines TRBV10-3 with TRBJ2-3; 9 positions agree with TRBD2. Germline CDR1 reads ENHRY; CDR2 reads SYGVKD. The length of the CDR3 is 17 residues. J lost 2 bases, V lost 1 base, and 7 bases had no gene match. As DNA, the CDR3 is TGTGCCATCAGTGAGTTTATGGCTAGCGGGGCCACAGATACGCAGTATTTT. Its translation: CAISEFMASGATDTQYF.

V gene TRBV20-1 combines with J gene TRBJ1-1, with D unresolved. From germline, CDR1 is DFQATT and CDR2 SNEGSKA (reference sequence). The CDR3 length is 11 residues. Trimming stripped 6 bases from V and 0 bases from J, with 5 bases between. CDR3 coding DNA: TGCAGTGCAAGACTGAACACTGAAGCTTTCTTT. This codes for CSARLNTEAFF.

The chain couples TRBV5-1 to TRBJ1-1, with a tentative D call TRBD1 (5 bases). This CDR3 region has 11 residues. Germline V gives CDR1 SGHRS, CDR2 YFSETQ. With 6 bases removed from V and 11 bases from J, the gap between germline ends came to 14 bases. Here the CDR3 reads CASTGDLEAFF. The CDR3 coding sequence is TGCGCCAGCACCGGGGACTTAGAGGCTTTCTTT. Looking up the rest from reference TRBV5-1 and TRBJ1-1 gives the full variable domain: KAGVTQTPRYLIKTRGQQVTLSCSPISGHRSVSWYQQTPGQGLQFLFEYFSETQRNKGNFPGRFSGRQFSNSRSEMNVSTLELGDSALYLCASTGDLEAFFGQGTRLTVV.

This chain uses TRBV10-3 with TRBJ1-3; 7 positions agree with TRBD1. The junction had 8 bases not matched to a gene; V was cut back by 0 bases and J by 3 bases. The germline V gene encodes CDR1 ENHRY and CDR2 SYGVKD. The CDR3 runs to 17 residues. The CDR3 DNA sequence: TGTGCCATCAGTGAGTCGGGAGGGGGCGCGGATGGAAACACCATATATTTT. It codes for CAISESGGGADGNTIYF.

The J gene is TRBJ1-2, the V gene TRBV12-5, with D unclear. The CDR3 is 12 residues long. Trimming stripped 3 bases from V and 4 bases from J, with 6 bases between. Germline CDR1 reads LGHNT; CDR2 reads FRNRAP. CDR3 region: CASGLDGYGYTF. As DNA, the CDR3 is TGTGCTAGTGGTTTAGACGGCTATGGCTACACCTTC. Looking up the rest from reference TRBV12-5 and TRBJ1-2 gives the full variable domain: DARVTQTPRHKVTEMGQEVTMRCQPILGHNTVFWYRQTMMQGLELLAYFRNRAPLDDSGMPKDRFSAEMPDATLATLKIQPSEPRDSAVYFCASGLDGYGYTFGSGTRLTVV.

The V and J genes are TRBV11-2 and TRBJ2-2; TRBD2 matches 9 bases. V lost 3 bases, J lost 5 bases, and 16 bases stayed unmatched. From germline, CDR1 is SGHAT and CDR2 FQNNGV. There are 19 residues in the CDR3. CDR3 coding DNA: TGTGCCAGCAGCTTGAGGTTATTAGCGGGAGAATGGGGAACCGGGGAGCTGTTTTTT. This encodes CASSLRLLAGEWGTGELFF.

This clone was seen only a few times. The chain carries TRBV5-4 and TRBJ2-4, with 9 bases that match TRBD1. Per germline, CDR1 SGHNT and CDR2 YYREEE (reference sequence). This CDR3 has 14 amino acids. J lost 5 bases, V lost 4 bases, and 4 bases had no gene match. The CDR3 reads CASSRTGEQNIQYF. The CDR3, as DNA: TGTGCCAGCAGCCGGACAGGGGAACAAAACATTCAGTACTTC.

The chain uses TRBV7-2 and TRBJ2-1; D not resolved. CDR1 is SGHTA and CDR2 is FQGNSA in the germline V gene. This CDR3 spans 14 amino acids. V lost 5 bases and J 4 bases, leaving 12 bases between the germline ends. The CDR3: CASSPTLGYNEQFF. The CDR3 DNA reads as TGTGCCAGCAGCCCAACCCTCGGATACAATGAGCAGTTCTTC.

The gene calls are TRBV29-1 and TRBJ1-2; no clear D. Germline lookup yields CDR1 SQVTM and CDR2 ANQGSEA. V was trimmed by 2 bases and J by 8 bases, leaving 12 bases between them. The CDR3 spans 12 residues. The CDR3: CSVERPGYGYTF. In DNA, the CDR3 is TGCAGCGTTGAACGACCCGGGTACGGCTACACCTTC.

This chain uses TRBV2 with TRBJ1-1; D is undetermined. V lost 2 bases, J lost 2 bases, and 6 bases lay in between. Germline lookup yields CDR1 SNHLY and CDR2 FYNNEI. CDR3 length: 13 residues. The CDR3 loop reads CASSESSNTEAFF. Written as DNA, the CDR3 is TGTGCCAGCAGTGAAAGTTCTAACACTGAAGCTTTCTTT.

V usage is TRBV30 and J usage is TRBJ1-2, with 9 bases aligning to TRBD1. V gave up 2 bases and J gave up 4 bases; unmatched junction bases: 2. Germline values: CDR1 GTSNPN, CDR2 SVGIG (reference sequence). CDR3 length equals 13 residues. The CDR3 is CAWSRDRAYGYTF. The CDR3, as DNA: TGTGCCTGGAGTCGGGACAGGGCCTATGGCTACACCTTC.

The J gene is TRBJ2-7, the V gene TRBV5-1, with D uncertain. V was clipped by 0 bases and J by 3 bases, with 16 bases between them. This CDR3 contains 16 residues. In germline, CDR1 is SGHRS, CDR2 YFSETQ. The CDR3 DNA follows: TGCGCCAGCAGCTTGGCCGGTCAGGACCCTTACTACGAGCAGTACTTC. It translates to CASSLAGQDPYYEQYF.

V and J are TRBV2 and TRBJ2-3; D is possibly TRBD1 (6 bases). Germline V gene lookup returns CDR1 SNHLY and CDR2 FYNNEI. This CDR3 spans 18 amino acids. Trimming stripped 8 bases from V and 1 base from J, with 25 bases between. The CDR3 here is CASGWSSEGPGGTDTQYF. The CDR3 bases are TGTGCCAGCGGGTGGAGCAGTGAAGGACCAGGGGGCACAGATACGCAGTATTTT.

This clone was counted a single time. This sequence joins TRBV7-3 and TRBJ2-1, with 10 positions matching TRBD1. Germline trimming cut 2 bases from V and 5 bases from J; bases unmatched to any gene: 6. Germline values: CDR1 SGHTA, CDR2 FQGTGA. The CDR3 consists of 16 residues. CDR3 sequence (DNA): TGTGCCAGCAGCTTATATGGGACAGGGGACGACAATGAGCAGTTCTTC. Encoded protein: CASSLYGTGDDNEQFF.

V and J are TRBV14 and TRBJ1-1; weak D call: TRBD1 (5 bases). The V end was cut by 3 bases, the J end by 4 bases, with 9 bases between. Per the germline V gene, CDR1 is SGHDN and CDR2 is FVKESK. The CDR3 has 13 amino acids. The chain's CDR3 is CASSHFGGTEAFF. The CDR3 DNA sequence: TGTGCCAGCAGCCACTTTGGGGGCACTGAAGCTTTCTTT.

This chain joins TRBV15 and TRBJ1-6; tentatively, D is TRBD1 (6 bases). Germline V gives CDR1 LNHNV, CDR2 YYDKDF (reference sequence). Trimming removed 1 base from V and 9 bases from J, with 10 bases in between. The CDR3 is made up of 14 amino acids. The CDR3 DNA is TGTGCCACCAGCAGAGGCGCAGGGGTTTCACCCCTCCACTTT. Protein: CATSRGAGVSPLHF.